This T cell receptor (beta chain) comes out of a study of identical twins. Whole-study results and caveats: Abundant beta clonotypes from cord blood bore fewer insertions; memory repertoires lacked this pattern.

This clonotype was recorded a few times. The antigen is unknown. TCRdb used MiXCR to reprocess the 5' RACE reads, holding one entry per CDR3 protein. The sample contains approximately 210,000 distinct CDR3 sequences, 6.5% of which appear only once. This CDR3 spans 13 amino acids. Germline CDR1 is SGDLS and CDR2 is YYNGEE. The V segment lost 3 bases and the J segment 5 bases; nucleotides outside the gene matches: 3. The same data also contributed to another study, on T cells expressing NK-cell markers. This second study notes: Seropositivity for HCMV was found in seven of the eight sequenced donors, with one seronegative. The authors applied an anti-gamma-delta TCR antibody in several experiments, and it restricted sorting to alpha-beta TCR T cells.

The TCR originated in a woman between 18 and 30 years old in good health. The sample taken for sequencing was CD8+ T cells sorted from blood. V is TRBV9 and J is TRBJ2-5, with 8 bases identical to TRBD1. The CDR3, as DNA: TGTGCCAGCAGCGGGACAGGGAGCGAGACCCAGTACTTC. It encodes CASSGTGSETQYF. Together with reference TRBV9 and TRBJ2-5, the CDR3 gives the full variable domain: DSGVTQTPKHLITATGQRVTLRCSPRSGDLSVYWYQQSLDQGLQFLIQYYNGEERAKGNILERFSAQQFPDLHSELNLSSLELGDSALYFCASSGTGSETQYFGPGTRLLVL.